The TCR beta chain described here comes from a study of OX40 agonist ivuxolimab in advanced cancers. Study background: Patients assigned to dose escalation were diagnosed with hepatocellular carcinoma, melanoma, renal cell or head and neck cancer. Study-wide results and limits: Expanded clones were, on average, more numerous among CD8+ T cells than CD4+.

Trimming removed 4 bases from V and 7 bases from J, with 26 bases in between. Germline-derived CDR1 and CDR2 are LNHNV and YYDKDF (reference sequence). The CDR3 loop spans 18 amino acids. In the case of this clone: Its antigen remains unidentified.

The repertoire was sequenced with immunoSEQ multiplex PCR; TCRdb's copy has only in-frame clones and lacks some. The sample consists of tens of thousands of clones, 85% to 90% of them appearing once. This TCR came from an adult with an advanced solid tumor such as melanoma, head and neck, liver or kidney cancer. The chain links TRBV15 to TRBJ2-1; no firm D call. The sequencing used CD4+ or CD8+ T cells sorted from blood, collected in a trial of the OX40 agonist ivuxolimab. As DNA, the CDR3 is TGTGCCACCAGCACCCCCCCCAGCCTCTCCGTTCAGGTTAATGAGCAGTTCTTC. This codes for CATSTPPSLSVQVNEQFF.